These T cell receptor beta chains were read from a single sample in a study of radiotherapy plus CTLA-4 blockade in lung cancer. Assay: immunoSEQ multiplex PCR; the TCRdb copy retains only in-frame clones and omits some. The sample includes about 100,000 clones, under 90% of them seen just once. Sequencing used peripheral blood, obtained from a patient treated with radiotherapy plus ipilimumab. These receptors were taken from a human donor with non-small cell lung cancer who had stable disease on radiotherapy plus ipilimumab. CDR3s include the opening cysteine and the closing phenylalanine or tryptophan. Only part of the rows carry a size: once, few, many, or a class if the clone is expanded.

clone size: few; V gene: TRBV9; J gene: TRBJ2-1; CDR3 protein: CASSVEGRGGQQFF
clone size: -; V gene: TRBV6-1; J gene: TRBJ1-5; CDR3 protein: CASSLSDSNQPQHF
clone size: -; V gene: TRBV2; J gene: TRBJ2-3; CDR3 protein: CASSEGFRTDTQYF
clone size: -; V gene: TRBV11-2; J gene: TRBJ2-5; CDR3 protein: CASSFIAGGQETQYF
clone size: -; V gene: TRBV7-8; J gene: TRBJ2-1; CDR3 protein: CASSPQGYNEQFF
clone size: -; V gene: TRBV7-8; J gene: TRBJ2-2; CDR3 protein: CASSKMTVNTGELFF
clone size: -; V gene: TRBV5-1; J gene: TRBJ2-4; CDR3 protein: CASSPEPTGIGYF
clone size: -; V gene: TRBV6-1; J gene: TRBJ1-5; CDR3 protein: CASSEGRGGQPQHF
clone size: -; V gene: TRBV27; J gene: TRBJ1-4; CDR3 protein: CASSRADATNEKLFF
clone size: -; V gene: TRBV6-5; J gene: TRBJ2-7; CDR3 protein: CASSYSIAGLGEQYF
clone size: -; V gene: TRBV19; J gene: TRBJ1-6; CDR3 protein: CASSFGQINSPLHF
clone size: -; V gene: TRBV10-3; J gene: TRBJ2-3; CDR3 protein: CAIKGTSSTDTQYF
clone size: -; V gene: TRBV7-8; J gene: TRBJ1-5; CDR3 protein: CASSPSHGQPQHF
clone size: -; V gene: TRBV30; J gene: TRBJ1-6; CDR3 protein: CAWCGGGWDSPLHF
clone size: -; V gene: TRBV7-8; J gene: TRBJ2-1; CDR3 protein: CASSFYRGLGEQFF
clone size: -; V gene: TRBV7-9; J gene: TRBJ2-3; CDR3 protein: CASSLDSAGTDTQYF
clone size: -; V gene: TRBV4-1; J gene: TRBJ2-5; CDR3 protein: CASSQDDTLRETQYF
clone size: -; V gene: TRBV2; J gene: TRBJ2-7; CDR3 protein: CASSGGPSLYF
clone size: -; V gene: TRBV9; J gene: TRBJ2-1; CDR3 protein: CASIPGLAGEQFF
clone size: few; V gene: TRBV4-2; J gene: TRBJ2-7; CDR3 protein: CASSQVLAGEQYF
clone size: -; V gene: TRBV7-2; J gene: TRBJ1-5; CDR3 protein: CASSLGGQPQHF
clone size: -; V gene: TRBV6-5; J gene: TRBJ2-3; CDR3 protein: CASRGRGHTDTQYF
clone size: -; V gene: TRBV7-3; J gene: TRBJ2-2; CDR3 protein: CASSSGLSTGELFF
clone size: -; V gene: TRBV11-2; J gene: TRBJ2-3; CDR3 protein: CASSDRQGGGTDTQYF
clone size: -; V gene: TRBV27; J gene: TRBJ1-6; CDR3 protein: CASSNNNRGESPLHF
clone size: -; V gene: TRBV6-6; J gene: TRBJ1-4; CDR3 protein: CASDPAGATNEKLFF
clone size: -; V gene: TRBV28; J gene: TRBJ2-6; CDR3 protein: CASSMTGVSGANVLTF
clone size: -; V gene: TRBV15; J gene: TRBJ2-1; CDR3 protein: CATSPSGGGLFSNEQFF
clone size: -; V gene: TRBV10-2; J gene: TRBJ2-3; CDR3 protein: CASKEGGVTQYF
clone size: -; V gene: TRBV19; J gene: TRBJ2-7; CDR3 protein: CASSTSSGIYEQYF
clone size: -; V gene: TRBV11-2; J gene: TRBJ2-1; CDR3 protein: CASSLVHGLAVYEQFF
clone size: few; V gene: TRBV30; J gene: TRBJ2-7; CDR3 protein: CAWSLSSGEQYF
clone size: -; V gene: TRBV14; J gene: TRBJ1-1; CDR3 protein: CASSQDPAGLAEAFF